This T cell receptor (beta chain) originates from a study of cytomegalovirus exposure and HLA in healthy donors. Background on the study: Early released data comprised tens of millions of unique TCRs from HLA-typed donors. Points from the study as a whole: TCR beta sequences reportedly predicted most subjects' HLA-A and HLA-B alleles accurately. Relative to equally common others, HLA-associated TCR beta chains showed greater clonal expansion in a later analysis. Researchers reported in a later analysis that common viral pathogens appeared linked to several top clusters.

This CDR3 comprises 17 residues. The germline V gene has CDR1 SNHLY and CDR2 FYNNEI. V shed 8 bases and J shed 4 bases, with 25 bases lying between them. Primers for the PCR totalled 60 Vbeta and 13 Jbeta. Using immunoSEQ multiplex PCR, the repertoire was profiled, and TCRdb retains in-frame clones only, with some absent. The table lists more than 150,000 clones, more than 70% of them singletons. Points on this clone: Its antigen is as yet unknown.

This TCR was sampled from a boy between 2 and 15 years old in good health and CMV-seronegative. The chain couples TRBV2 to TRBJ2-3; possible D gene TRBD2, 7 bases. Source material: PBMCs. The CDR3 coding sequence is TGTGCCAGCGCGGCGGGGGCCGGCGGGAAGGGTCCAGATACGCAGTATTTT. It codes for CASAAGAGGKGPDTQYF. The full variable domain, with the rest looked up from reference TRBV2 and TRBJ2-3, is EPEVTQTPSHQVTQMGQEVILRCVPISNHLYFYWYRQILGQKVEFLVSFYNNEISEKSEIFDDQFSVERPDGSNFTLKIRSTKLEDSAMYFCASAAGAGGKGPDTQYFGPGTRLTVL.